This TCR beta chain was identified during a study of early T cells in non-severe SARS-CoV-2 infection. Study-wide background: Chains were not paired, and sequencing was done on bulk RNA from unsorted whole blood. Study findings and constraints: Lookups in VDJdb leaned toward anti-spike CD8 responses and missed private and CD4 specificities.

Points on this clonotype: The antigen remains undetermined.

The library protocol tagged individual cDNA molecules with unique molecular identifiers. Each CDR3 protein is one row after TCRdb ran MiXCR on the 5' RACE reads. This table has tens of thousands of distinct CDR3 sequences, around 11% appearing once. The CDR3 is 15 residues long. V was cut by 3 bases and J by 5 bases, with 17 bases left in between. Germline lookup yields CDR1 LGHDT and CDR2 YNNKEL (reference sequence). The chain carries TRBV3-1 and TRBJ2-7, with D tentatively TRBD1 or TRBD2 (5 bases each). Material for sequencing was whole blood. The clonotype originates from an adult who was a healthcare worker with PCR-confirmed SARS-CoV-2 infection or an uninfected control (not recorded which). The CDR3 loop reads CASSHPSAGADEQYF. The CDR3 DNA reads TGTGCCAGCAGCCACCCTTCGGCCGGGGCTGACGAGCAGTACTTC.